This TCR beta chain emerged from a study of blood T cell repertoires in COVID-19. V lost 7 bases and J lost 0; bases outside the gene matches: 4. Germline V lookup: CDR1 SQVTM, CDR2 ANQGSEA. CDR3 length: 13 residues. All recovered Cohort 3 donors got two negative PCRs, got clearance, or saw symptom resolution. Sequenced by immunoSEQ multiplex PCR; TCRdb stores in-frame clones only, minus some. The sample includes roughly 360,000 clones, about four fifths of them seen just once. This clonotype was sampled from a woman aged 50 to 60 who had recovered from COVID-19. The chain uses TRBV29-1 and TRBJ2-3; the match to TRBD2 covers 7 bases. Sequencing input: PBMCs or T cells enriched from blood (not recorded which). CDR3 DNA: TGCAGCGAGCGGGATCGCAGCACAGATACGCAGTATTTT. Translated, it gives CSERDRSTDTQYF.